This T cell receptor beta chain was sequenced for a study of blood T cell repertoires in COVID-19. Method: immunoSEQ multiplex PCR; TCRdb's copy keeps in-frame clones and lacks some. The table shows 50,000 to 65,000 clones, with 70% to 90% occurring only once. There are a few counts of this clone. Germline lookup yields CDR1 LNHDA and CDR2 SQIVND (reference sequence). V lost 3 bases, J lost 2 bases, and 11 bases lay in between. The CDR3 spans 15 residues. The sequence was obtained from an older man with acute or convalescent COVID-19. The genes are TRBV19 and TRBJ1-5, with unresolved D. The material sequenced was peripheral blood. CDR3 sequence reads: CASSMMKLGNQPQHF. The CDR3 bases are TGTGCCAGTAGTATGATGAAACTTGGCAATCAGCCCCAGCATTTT.